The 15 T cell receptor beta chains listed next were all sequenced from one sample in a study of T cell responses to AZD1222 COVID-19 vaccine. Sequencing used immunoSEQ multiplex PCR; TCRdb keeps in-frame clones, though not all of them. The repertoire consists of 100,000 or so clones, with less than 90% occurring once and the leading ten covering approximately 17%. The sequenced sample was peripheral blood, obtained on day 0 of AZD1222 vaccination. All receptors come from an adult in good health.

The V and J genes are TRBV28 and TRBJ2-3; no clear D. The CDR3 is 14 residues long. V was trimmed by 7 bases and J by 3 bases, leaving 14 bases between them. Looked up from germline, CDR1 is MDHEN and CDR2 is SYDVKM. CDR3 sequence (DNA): TGTGCCAGCACCTCACCTCCCTCAACAGATACGCAGTATTTT. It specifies CASTSPPSTDTQYF.

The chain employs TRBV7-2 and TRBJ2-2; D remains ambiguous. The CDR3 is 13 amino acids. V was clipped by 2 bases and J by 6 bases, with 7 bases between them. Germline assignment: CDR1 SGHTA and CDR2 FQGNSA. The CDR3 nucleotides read TGTGCCAGCAGCTTATTGCTCTCCGGGGAGCTGTTTTTT. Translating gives CASSLLLSGELFF.

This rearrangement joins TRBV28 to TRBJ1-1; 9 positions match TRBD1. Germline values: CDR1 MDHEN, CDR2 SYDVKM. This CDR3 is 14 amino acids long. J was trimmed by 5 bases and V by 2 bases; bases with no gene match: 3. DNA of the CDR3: TGTGCCAGCAGTTTAGGGACAGGGCTAACTGAAGCTTTCTTT. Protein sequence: CASSLGTGLTEAFF.

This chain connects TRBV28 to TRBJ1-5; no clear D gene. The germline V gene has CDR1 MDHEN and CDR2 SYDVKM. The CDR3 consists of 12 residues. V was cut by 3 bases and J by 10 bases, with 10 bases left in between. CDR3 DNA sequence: TGTGCCAGCAGTTTTCTTGGGTCCCCCCAGCATTTT. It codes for CASSFLGSPQHF.

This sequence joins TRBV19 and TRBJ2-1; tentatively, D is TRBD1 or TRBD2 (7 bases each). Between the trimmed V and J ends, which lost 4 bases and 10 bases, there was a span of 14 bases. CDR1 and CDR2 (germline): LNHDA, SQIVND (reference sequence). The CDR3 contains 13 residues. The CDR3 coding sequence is TGTGCCAGTAGTACCAGACAGGGAGGGGAGCAGTTCTTC. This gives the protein CASSTRQGGEQFF.

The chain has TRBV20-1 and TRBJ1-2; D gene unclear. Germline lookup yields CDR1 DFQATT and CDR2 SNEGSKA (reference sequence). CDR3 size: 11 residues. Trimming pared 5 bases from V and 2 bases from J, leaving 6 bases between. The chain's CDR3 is CSAEGNYGYTF. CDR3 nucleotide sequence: TGCAGTGCTGAGGGAAACTATGGCTACACCTTC.

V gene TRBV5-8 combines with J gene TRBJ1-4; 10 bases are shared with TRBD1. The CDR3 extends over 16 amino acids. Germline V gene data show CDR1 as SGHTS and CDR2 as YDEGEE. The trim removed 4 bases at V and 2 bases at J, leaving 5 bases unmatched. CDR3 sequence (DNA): TGTGCCAGCAGCCGGGGACAGGGGAATACTAATGAAAAACTGTTTTTT. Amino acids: CASSRGQGNTNEKLFF. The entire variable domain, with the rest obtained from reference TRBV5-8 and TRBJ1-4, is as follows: EAGVTQSPTHLIKTRGQQATLRCSPISGHTSVYWYQQALGLGLQFLLWYDEGEERNRGNFPPRFSGRQFPNYSSELNVNALELEDSALYLCASSRGQGNTNEKLFFGSGTQLSVL.

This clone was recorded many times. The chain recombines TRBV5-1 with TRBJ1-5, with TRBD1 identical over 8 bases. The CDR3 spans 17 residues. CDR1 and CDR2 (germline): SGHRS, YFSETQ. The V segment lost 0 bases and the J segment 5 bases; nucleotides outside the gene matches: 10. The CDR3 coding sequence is TGCGCCAGCAGCTTGGCACCCACAGGGGGGAAGTATCAGCCCCAGCATTTT. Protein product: CASSLAPTGGKYQPQHF.

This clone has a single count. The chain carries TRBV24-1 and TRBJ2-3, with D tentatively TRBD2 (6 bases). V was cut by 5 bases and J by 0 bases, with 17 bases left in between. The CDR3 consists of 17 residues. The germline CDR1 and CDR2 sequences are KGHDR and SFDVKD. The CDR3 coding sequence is TGTGCCACCAGTGGCATCACGCACGCGGGAAGCACAGATACGCAGTATTTT. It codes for CATSGITHAGSTDTQYF.

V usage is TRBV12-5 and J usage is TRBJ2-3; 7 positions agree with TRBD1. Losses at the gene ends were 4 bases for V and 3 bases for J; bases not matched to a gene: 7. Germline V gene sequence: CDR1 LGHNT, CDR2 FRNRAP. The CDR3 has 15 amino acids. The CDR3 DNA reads TGTGCTAGTGGTTCAGACAGGGAAAGGACAGATACGCAGTATTTT. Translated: CASGSDRERTDTQYF. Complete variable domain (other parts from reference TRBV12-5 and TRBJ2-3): DARVTQTPRHKVTEMGQEVTMRCQPILGHNTVFWYRQTMMQGLELLAYFRNRAPLDDSGMPKDRFSAEMPDATLATLKIQPSEPRDSAVYFCASGSDRERTDTQYFGPGTRLTVL.

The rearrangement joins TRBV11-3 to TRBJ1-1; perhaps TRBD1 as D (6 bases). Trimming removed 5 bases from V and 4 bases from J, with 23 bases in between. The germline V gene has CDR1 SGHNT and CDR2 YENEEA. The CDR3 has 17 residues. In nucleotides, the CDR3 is TGTGCCAGCAGCCCGGCGGGGGCCAGGGCATGGGCCACTGAAGCTTTCTTT. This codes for CASSPAGARAWATEAFF.

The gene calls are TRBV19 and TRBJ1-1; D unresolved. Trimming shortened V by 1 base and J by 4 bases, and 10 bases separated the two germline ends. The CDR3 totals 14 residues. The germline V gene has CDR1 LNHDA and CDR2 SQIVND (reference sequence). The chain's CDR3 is CASSIALRVTEAFF. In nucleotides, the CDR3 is TGTGCCAGTAGTATAGCACTCCGGGTCACTGAAGCTTTCTTT.

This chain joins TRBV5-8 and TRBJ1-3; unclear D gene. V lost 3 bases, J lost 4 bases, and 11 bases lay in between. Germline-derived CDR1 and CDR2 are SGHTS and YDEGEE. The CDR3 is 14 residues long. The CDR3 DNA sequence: TGTGCCAGCAGCTACCGACGGTCGGGAAACACCATATATTTT. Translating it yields CASSYRRSGNTIYF.

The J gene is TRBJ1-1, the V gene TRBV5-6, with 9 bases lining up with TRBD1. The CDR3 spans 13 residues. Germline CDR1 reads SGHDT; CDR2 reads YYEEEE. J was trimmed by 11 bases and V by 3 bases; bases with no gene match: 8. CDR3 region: CASSSMDRGQAFF. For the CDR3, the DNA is TGTGCCAGCAGCTCTATGGACAGGGGTCAGGCTTTCTTT.

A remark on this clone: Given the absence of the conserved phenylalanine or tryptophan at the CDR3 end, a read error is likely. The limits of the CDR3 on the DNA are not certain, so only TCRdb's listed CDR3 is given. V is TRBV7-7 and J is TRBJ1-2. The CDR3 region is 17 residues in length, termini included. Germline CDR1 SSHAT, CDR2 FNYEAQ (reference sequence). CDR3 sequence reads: CASRFPCSLWGKRAPFV.